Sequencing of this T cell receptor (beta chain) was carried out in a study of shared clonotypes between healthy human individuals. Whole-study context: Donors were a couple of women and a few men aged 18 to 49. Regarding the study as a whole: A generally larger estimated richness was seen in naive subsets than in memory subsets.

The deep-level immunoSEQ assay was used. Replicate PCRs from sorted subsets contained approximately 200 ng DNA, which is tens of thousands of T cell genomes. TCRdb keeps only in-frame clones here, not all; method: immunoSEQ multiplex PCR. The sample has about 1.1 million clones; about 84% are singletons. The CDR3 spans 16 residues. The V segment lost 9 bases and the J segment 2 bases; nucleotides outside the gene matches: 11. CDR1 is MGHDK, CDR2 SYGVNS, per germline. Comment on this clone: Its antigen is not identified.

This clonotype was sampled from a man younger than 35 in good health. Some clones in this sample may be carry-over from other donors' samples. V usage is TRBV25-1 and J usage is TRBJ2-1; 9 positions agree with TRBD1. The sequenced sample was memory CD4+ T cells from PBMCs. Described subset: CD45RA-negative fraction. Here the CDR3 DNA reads TGTGCCAGAAGTCCCGCACAGGGGGCCCCCTACAATGAGCAGTTCTTC. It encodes CARSPAQGAPYNEQFF. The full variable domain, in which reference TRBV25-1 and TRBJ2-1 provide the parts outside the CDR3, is EADIYQTPRYLVIGTGKKITLECSQTMGHDKMYWYQQDPGMELHLIHYSYGVNSTEKGDLSSESTVSRIRTEHFPLTLESARPSHTSQYLCARSPAQGAPYNEQFFGPGTRLTVL.